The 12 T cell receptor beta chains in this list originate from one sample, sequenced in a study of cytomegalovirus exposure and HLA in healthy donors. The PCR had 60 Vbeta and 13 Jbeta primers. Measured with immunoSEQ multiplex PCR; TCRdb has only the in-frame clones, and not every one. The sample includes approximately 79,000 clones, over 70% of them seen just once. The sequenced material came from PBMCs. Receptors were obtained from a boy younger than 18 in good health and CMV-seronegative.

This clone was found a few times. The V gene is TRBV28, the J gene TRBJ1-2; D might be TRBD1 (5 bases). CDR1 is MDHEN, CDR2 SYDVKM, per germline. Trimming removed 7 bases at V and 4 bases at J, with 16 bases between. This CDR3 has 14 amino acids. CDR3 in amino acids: CASNRQQGGYGYTF. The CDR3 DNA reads TGTGCCAGCAACAGGCAGCAGGGAGGCTATGGCTACACCTTC.

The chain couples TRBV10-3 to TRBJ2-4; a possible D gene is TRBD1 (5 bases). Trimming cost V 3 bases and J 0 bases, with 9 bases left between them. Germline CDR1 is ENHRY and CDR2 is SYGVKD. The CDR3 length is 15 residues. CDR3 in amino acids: CAISELGEAKNIQYF. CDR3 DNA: TGTGCCATCAGTGAATTAGGGGAAGCCAAAAACATTCAGTACTTC.

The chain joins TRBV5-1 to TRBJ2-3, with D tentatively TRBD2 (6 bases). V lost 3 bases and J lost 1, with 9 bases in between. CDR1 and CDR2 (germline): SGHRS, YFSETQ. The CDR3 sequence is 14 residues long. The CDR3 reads CASSSVAGTDTQYF. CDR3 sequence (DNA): TGCGCCAGCAGCTCAGTAGCGGGCACAGATACGCAGTATTTT. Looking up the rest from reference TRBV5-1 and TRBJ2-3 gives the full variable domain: KAGVTQTPRYLIKTRGQQVTLSCSPISGHRSVSWYQQTPGQGLQFLFEYFSETQRNKGNFPGRFSGRQFSNSRSEMNVSTLELGDSALYLCASSSVAGTDTQYFGPGTRLTVL.

The CDR3 region is CASSPRTSGGYEQYF. CDR3 nucleotide sequence: TGTGCCAGCAGTCCCAGGACTAGCGGGGGGTACGAGCAGTACTTC. The chain combines TRBV28 with TRBJ2-7; 14 nucleotides line up with TRBD2. This CDR3 has 15 amino acids. In germline, CDR1 is MDHEN, CDR2 SYDVKM. Losses at the gene ends were 5 bases for V and 4 bases for J; bases not matched to a gene: 4.

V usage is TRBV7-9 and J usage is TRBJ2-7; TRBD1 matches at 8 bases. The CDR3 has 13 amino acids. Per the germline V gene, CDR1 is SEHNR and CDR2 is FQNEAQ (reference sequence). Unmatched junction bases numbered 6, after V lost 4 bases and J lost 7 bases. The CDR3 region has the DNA TGTGCCAGCAGCTCGACAGGGGCGGGGGAGCAGTACTTC. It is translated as CASSSTGAGEQYF.

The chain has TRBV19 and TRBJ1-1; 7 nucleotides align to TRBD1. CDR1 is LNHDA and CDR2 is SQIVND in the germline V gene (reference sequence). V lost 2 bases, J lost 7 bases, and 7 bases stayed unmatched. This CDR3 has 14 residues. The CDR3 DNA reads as TGTGCCAGTAGTATAACAGGGGTCATGGGTGAAGCTTTCTTT. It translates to CASSITGVMGEAFF.

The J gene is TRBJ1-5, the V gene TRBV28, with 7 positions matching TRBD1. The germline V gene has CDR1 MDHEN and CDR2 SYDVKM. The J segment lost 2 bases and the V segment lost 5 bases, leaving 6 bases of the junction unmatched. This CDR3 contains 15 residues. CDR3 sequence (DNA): TGTGCCAGCAGTGGGACAGTAAGAGGCAATCAGCCCCAGCATTTT. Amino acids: CASSGTVRGNQPQHF.

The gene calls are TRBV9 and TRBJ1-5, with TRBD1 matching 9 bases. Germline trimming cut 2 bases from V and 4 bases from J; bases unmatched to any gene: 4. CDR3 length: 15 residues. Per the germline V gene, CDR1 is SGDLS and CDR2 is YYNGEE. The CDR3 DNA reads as TGTGCCAGCAGCGTTACAGGGGGCGAAAATCAGCCCCAGCATTTT. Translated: CASSVTGGENQPQHF.

The CDR3 DNA follows: TGTGCCAGCAGGGAGGAGGGGGCAGGTCAGCCCCAGCATTTT. Translation gives CASREEGAGQPQHF. The V gene is TRBV6-5, the J gene TRBJ1-5; 7 bases agree with TRBD1. J gave up 6 bases and V 6 bases, and 8 bases lay outside the gene matches. This CDR3 is 14 amino acids long. Germline-derived CDR1 and CDR2 are MNHEY and SVGAGI.

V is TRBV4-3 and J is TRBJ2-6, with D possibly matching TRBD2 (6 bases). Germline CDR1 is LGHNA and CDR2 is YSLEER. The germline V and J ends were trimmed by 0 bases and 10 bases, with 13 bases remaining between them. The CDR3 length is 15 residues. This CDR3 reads CASSQEMGEVNVLTF. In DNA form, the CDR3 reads TGCGCCAGCAGCCAAGAGATGGGGGAGGTAAACGTCCTGACTTTC.

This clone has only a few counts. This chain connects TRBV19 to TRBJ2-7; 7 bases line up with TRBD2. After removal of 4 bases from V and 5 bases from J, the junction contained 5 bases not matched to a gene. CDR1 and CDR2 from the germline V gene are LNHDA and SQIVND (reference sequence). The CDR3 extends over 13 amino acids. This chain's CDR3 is CASSRRENHEQYF. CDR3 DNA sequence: TGTGCCAGTAGTAGGCGGGAGAACCACGAGCAGTACTTC.

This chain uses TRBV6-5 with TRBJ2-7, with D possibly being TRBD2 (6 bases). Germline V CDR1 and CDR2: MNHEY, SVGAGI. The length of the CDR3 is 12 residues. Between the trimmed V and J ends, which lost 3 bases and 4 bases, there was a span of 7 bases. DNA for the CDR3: TGTGCCAGCAGTTATGGGACTTACGAGCAGTACTTC. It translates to CASSYGTYEQYF.